Here is one T cell receptor (beta chain) with its context. Its antigen is as yet unknown. A junction boundary mismatches the germline segment, possibly from a read error. The sample belongs to a study of CD8 T cells in Susac syndrome. Germline V CDR1 and CDR2: MNHEY, SVGEGT. The CDR3 is 12 amino acids. Findings of the study overall: The study recognized that its TCR sequencing and HLA analysis covered a relatively small number of individuals. The authors found no clonal expansion in Susac syndrome CD4+ T cell repertoires.

RNA, at roughly 0.5 to 1 ug, was reverse transcribed with random hexamers. Amplification of TCR beta CDR3 across 54 Vbeta and 13 Jbeta was performed with immunoSEQ multiplex PCR. One entry per CDR3 protein, called by TCRdb with MiXCR from the immunoSEQ multiplex PCR reads. This sample has about 190,000 distinct CDR3 sequences, with almost 96% found just once. TCR beta was sequenced from blood CD8+ and CD4+ T cells. Sequences were obtained from CD4+ T cells from PBMCs. This clonotype was obtained from a human donor with Susac syndrome. The V gene is TRBV6-2 or TRBV6-3, the J gene TRBJ1-5; TRBD1 is a possible D gene (6 bases). CDR3 DNA: TGTGCCAGCTCACAGGGAGCTCAGTCCCAGCATTTT. Protein product: CASSQGAQSQHF.